This record covers a single T cell receptor beta chain. Its target is unknown. One end of the junction fails to match germline, which may point to a read error. This entry comes from a study of tumor and adjacent non-tumor tissue in lung cancer. Study-wide results and limits: Compared with tumor, normal lung showed significantly lower TCR diversity.

Germline loops: CDR1 SGHAT, CDR2 FQNNGV. The CDR3 loop spans 15 amino acids. TCRbeta libraries were built with three rounds of nested PCR, modified from ARM-PCR. TCRdb re-analysed the multiplex PCR reads in MiXCR, keeping a single row per CDR3 protein. The data contain around 40,000 distinct CDR3 sequences, roughly 60% of them singletons. No cell sorting was done before RNA was extracted from the tissue. The normal lung tissue was taken more than 3 cm from the tumor edge. The rearrangement links TRBV11-2 to TRBJ2-1; TRBD1 might be the D (6 bases). The TCR was taken from a man in his forties or fifties with non-small cell lung cancer. Sequencing used distant non-tumor lung tissue. The CDR3 coding sequence is TGTGCCAACAGCACTTCTGGTGGGGGCGATTATGAGCAGTTCTTC. Translation: CANSTSGGGDYEQFF. The full variable domain, its missing parts supplied by reference TRBV11-2 and TRBJ2-1, is EAGVAQSPRYKIIEKRQSVAFWCNPISGHATLYWYQQILGQGPKLLIQFQNNGVVDDSQLPKDRFSAERLKGVDSTLKIQPAKLEDSAVYLCANSTSGGGDYEQFFGPGTRLTVL.